Sequencing of this T cell receptor (beta chain) was carried out in a study of identical twins. There are a few counts of this clonotype. Via MiXCR, TCRdb re-called the 5' RACE reads, giving one row per CDR3 protein. The repertoire holds roughly 250,000 distinct CDR3 sequences, with around an eighth as singletons. The CDR3 length is 16 residues. In germline, CDR1 is MNHEY, CDR2 SVGAGI. V shed 0 bases, J shed 10 bases, and the junction held 9 bases outside the gene matches. Material: memory (CD45RO+) T cells sorted from blood. This clonotype originated in a woman aged 18-35 years in good health. This sequence joins TRBV6-5 and TRBJ2-3, with 11 nucleotides matching TRBD2. The CDR3 DNA is TGTGCCAGCAGTTACTCGCCGTCTAGCGGGAGGAAGGCGCAGTATTTT. Translation gives CASSYSPSSGRKAQYF.